This T cell receptor beta chain appears in the sequencing data of a study of blood T cell repertoires in COVID-19. For the study at large: Samples came from the United States, Italy and Spain, spanning acute and convalescent COVID-19.

Using immunoSEQ multiplex PCR, the repertoire was profiled, and TCRdb retains in-frame clones only, with some absent. Of 30,000 to 40,000 clones in the sample, around 87% were seen once. Trimming removed 0 bases from V and 4 bases from J; junction bases left unmatched: 5. This CDR3 is built from 15 residues. Germline V CDR1 and CDR2: SGHRS, YFSETQ. This sequence originates from a man between 60 and 70 years old with acute or convalescent COVID-19. Specimen: peripheral blood. The V call is TRBV5-1, the J call TRBJ2-3, with TRBD2 matching 7 bases. CDR3 protein: CASSLAWEGPDTQYF. The CDR3 DNA sequence: TGCGCCAGCAGCTTGGCATGGGAGGGCCCAGATACGCAGTATTTT.